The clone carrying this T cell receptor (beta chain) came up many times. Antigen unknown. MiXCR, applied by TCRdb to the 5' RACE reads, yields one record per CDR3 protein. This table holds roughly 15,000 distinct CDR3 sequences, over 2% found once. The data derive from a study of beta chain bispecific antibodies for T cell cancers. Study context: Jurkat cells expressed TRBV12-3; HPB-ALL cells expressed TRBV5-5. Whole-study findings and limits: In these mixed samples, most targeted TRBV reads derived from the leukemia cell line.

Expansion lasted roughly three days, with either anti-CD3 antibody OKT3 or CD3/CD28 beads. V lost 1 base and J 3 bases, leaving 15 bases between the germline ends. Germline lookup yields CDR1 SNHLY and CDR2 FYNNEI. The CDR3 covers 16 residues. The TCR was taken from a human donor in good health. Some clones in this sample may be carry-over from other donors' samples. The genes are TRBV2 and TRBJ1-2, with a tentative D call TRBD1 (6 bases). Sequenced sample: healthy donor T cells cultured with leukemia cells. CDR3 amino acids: CASSEVASQGHYGYTF. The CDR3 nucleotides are TGTGCCAGCAGTGAAGTGGCCTCGCAGGGGCACTATGGCTACACCTTC.